Listed below are T cell receptor beta chains from one sample, sequenced in a study of blood T cell repertoires in COVID-19. Repertoires were generated with immunoSEQ multiplex PCR, while TCRdb's copy carries only in-frame clones and drops some. The table includes under 250,000 clones, more than 70% detected once. The sequencing input was peripheral blood. All receptors derive from a woman in her twenties or thirties with COVID-19, enrolled during active disease. The CDR3 runs from the conserved cysteine through the conserved F or W. Fields, in order: D gene, V gene, clone size, J gene, CDR3 DNA, CDR3 protein. D genes are given only for firm matches. Clone size, where shown, is once, few, many, or a class for clones that have expanded.

D: TRBD2
V: TRBV5-1
size: NA
J: TRBJ2-1
DNA: TGCGCCAGCAGCCTCCTTAGCGGGGTAGACAATGAGCAGTTCTTC
CDR3: CASSLLSGVDNEQFF

D: NA
V: TRBV7-9
size: NA
J: TRBJ2-1
DNA: TGTGCCAGCAGCTTAGACGGCTTCAGGTCCCTTAGGAATGAGCAGTTCTTC
CDR3: CASSLDGFRSLRNEQFF

D: NA
V: TRBV5-6
size: NA
J: TRBJ1-6
DNA: TGTGCCAGCACCGACTCCTTGACAGGTGACTCACCCCTCCACTTT
CDR3: CASTDSLTGDSPLHF

D: TRBD2
V: TRBV6-5
size: NA
J: TRBJ2-3
DNA: TGTGCCAGCACACGGGGGGGGTCACCCACAGATACGCAGTATTTT
CDR3: CASTRGGSPTDTQYF

D: TRBD1
V: TRBV6-5
size: NA
J: TRBJ2-1
DNA: TGTGCCAGCAGTTCGGACAGGGGATTCCACAATGAGCAGTTCTTC
CDR3: CASSSDRGFHNEQFF

D: TRBD2
V: TRBV6-1
size: once
J: TRBJ2-2
DNA: TGTGCCAGCAGTGAAAAGGCGGGAGGTACCGGGGAGCTGTTTTTT
CDR3: CASSEKAGGTGELFF

D: NA
V: TRBV9
size: NA
J: TRBJ1-2
DNA: TGTGCCAGCAGCGTAGGACAGGAGGAGAGCTATGGCTACACCTTC
CDR3: CASSVGQEESYGYTF

D: TRBD1
V: TRBV5-1
size: once
J: TRBJ1-1
DNA: TGCGCCAGCAGCTGGGACAGGGGGCGAACTGAAGCTTTCTTT
CDR3: CASSWDRGRTEAFF

D: TRBD1
V: TRBV29-1
size: NA
J: TRBJ1-5
DNA: TGCAGCGTTCGGACAGGGCAAAGCAATCAGCCCCAGCATTTT
CDR3: CSVRTGQSNQPQHF

D: TRBD2
V: TRBV5-1
size: NA
J: TRBJ2-2
DNA: TGCGCCAGCAGCTCGGGGGGAGACACCGGGGAGCTGTTTTTT
CDR3: CASSSGGDTGELFF

D: TRBD1
V: TRBV6-5
size: NA
J: TRBJ1-5
DNA: TGTGCCAGCAGTCACAGGGGGTTCCTTAGGCCCCAGCATTTT
CDR3: CASSHRGFLRPQHF

D: NA
V: TRBV15
size: NA
J: TRBJ2-1
DNA: TGTGCCACTAGCAGAAGGACAGCTACCAATGAGCAGTTCTTC
CDR3: CATSRRTATNEQFF

D: TRBD2
V: TRBV27
size: NA
J: TRBJ2-3
DNA: TGTGCCAGCAGGCGGACTAGCGGAATAGATACGCAGTATTTT
CDR3: CASRRTSGIDTQYF

D: NA
V: TRBV6-5
size: NA
J: TRBJ2-2
DNA: TGTGCCAGCAGGGAGCGGAGCACCGGGGAGCTGTTTTTT
CDR3: CASRERSTGELFF

D: TRBD1
V: TRBV11-2
size: NA
J: TRBJ2-1
DNA: TGTGCCAGCAGCTTAGGGTGGACAGGTTACAATGAGCAGTTCTTC
CDR3: CASSLGWTGYNEQFF

D: NA
V: TRBV5-1
size: once
J: TRBJ2-1
DNA: TGCGCCAGCTGTATGATAGGCGGCAATGAGCAGTTCTTC
CDR3: CASCMIGGNEQFF

D: NA
V: TRBV28
size: NA
J: TRBJ2-3
DNA: TGTGCCAGCAGTTTGACTGCCTACCGACAGCCTGGATCCACGCAGTATTTT
CDR3: CASSLTAYRQPGSTQYF

D: NA
V: TRBV5-6
size: once
J: TRBJ2-3
DNA: TGTGCCAGCAGCTTTCTAGACACAGATACGCAGTATTTT
CDR3: CASSFLDTDTQYF

D: NA
V: TRBV7-2
size: NA
J: TRBJ1-5
DNA: TGTGCCAGCAGCAAGGACGGGGGGCCCCAGCATTTT
CDR3: CASSKDGGPQHF

D: TRBD1
V: TRBV6-2/TRBV6-3
size: NA
J: TRBJ1-1
DNA: TGTGCCAGCAGTTCCGATGACAGGGTGAACACTGAAGCTTTCTTT
CDR3: CASSSDDRVNTEAFF

D: NA
V: TRBV11-3
size: NA
J: TRBJ1-5
DNA: TGTGCCAGCAGCTTAGGACCGGGGCAGCCCCAGCATTTT
CDR3: CASSLGPGQPQHF

D: NA
V: TRBV7-6
size: NA
J: TRBJ1-2
DNA: TGTGCCAGCAGCTTGGGGGGGTACTATGGCTACACCTTC
CDR3: CASSLGGYYGYTF

D: TRBD1
V: TRBV7-8
size: NA
J: TRBJ2-6
DNA: TGTGCCAGCAGCCCTCGGACAGGGACCCCTGGGGCCAACGTCCTGACTTTC
CDR3: CASSPRTGTPGANVLTF

D: NA
V: TRBV29-1
size: NA
J: TRBJ1-2
DNA: TGCAGCACCCAGGAGGCAGATGGCTACACCTTC
CDR3: CSTQEADGYTF

D: NA
V: TRBV14
size: NA
J: TRBJ2-5
DNA: TGTGCCAGCAGCCAAGTCGCGGAGACCCAGTACTTC
CDR3: CASSQVAETQYF

D: TRBD2
V: TRBV7-2
size: NA
J: TRBJ2-1
DNA: TGTGCCAGCAGCGATAGCGGGAGTCTGGATGAGCAGTTCTTC
CDR3: CASSDSGSLDEQFF

D: NA
V: TRBV5-6
size: NA
J: TRBJ1-1
DNA: TGTGCCAGCAGCCCTGGACACAAGAACACTGAAGCTTTCTTT
CDR3: CASSPGHKNTEAFF

D: TRBD1
V: TRBV5-1
size: NA
J: TRBJ1-2
DNA: TGCGCCAGCAGTCCAAATTCTCCGGGACAGGGTAACTATGGCTACACCTTC
CDR3: CASSPNSPGQGNYGYTF

D: NA
V: TRBV19
size: NA
J: TRBJ2-2
DNA: TGTGCCAGTAGTATAGGGGGTGAGGGGCTGTTTTTT
CDR3: CASSIGGEGLFF

D: NA
V: TRBV15
size: NA
J: TRBJ1-6
DNA: TGTGCCACCAGCAGAGTTGAGGGGGATAATTCACCCCTCCACTTT
CDR3: CATSRVEGDNSPLHF

D: TRBD1
V: TRBV19
size: NA
J: TRBJ2-1
DNA: TGTGCCAGCCTTCACGGACAGGTATACAATGAGCAGTTCTTC
CDR3: CASLHGQVYNEQFF

D: NA
V: TRBV10-1
size: NA
J: TRBJ2-1
DNA: TGCGCCAGCAGTGGACCGGGAGTTAGGCAGGGTGAGCAGTTCTTC
CDR3: CASSGPGVRQGEQFF

D: NA
V: TRBV15
size: NA
J: TRBJ2-1
DNA: TGTGCCACCAGCAGGGACAGTGAGCAGTTCTTC
CDR3: CATSRDSEQFF

D: NA
V: TRBV6-1
size: NA
J: TRBJ2-5
DNA: TGTGCCAGCAGTGAACGGGCCAGGGGAAAGACCCAGTACTTC
CDR3: CASSERARGKTQYF

D: NA
V: TRBV7-9
size: once
J: TRBJ1-3
DNA: TGTGCCAGCAGCCCCAGGGCAGGAAACACCATATATTTT
CDR3: CASSPRAGNTIYF

D: NA
V: TRBV27
size: NA
J: TRBJ1-4
DNA: TGTGCCAGCAGTTCATCCTCGGGGATCTTTAATGAAAAACTGTTTTTT
CDR3: CASSSSSGIFNEKLFF

D: NA
V: TRBV10-3
size: NA
J: TRBJ2-1
DNA: TGTGCCATCAGTGTCCGGGATAGGGACAATGAGCAGTTCTTC
CDR3: CAISVRDRDNEQFF

D: TRBD2
V: TRBV7-9
size: NA
J: TRBJ2-1
DNA: TGTGCCAGCAGCCTCAGGACTAGCGGGCGGGATGAGCAGTTCTTC
CDR3: CASSLRTSGRDEQFF

D: TRBD1
V: TRBV5-1
size: NA
J: TRBJ1-2
DNA: TGCGCCAGCAGCCCTTGGCCCCCCGGGACAGGTGGGAGCTATGGCTACACCTTC
CDR3: CASSPWPPGTGGSYGYTF

D: NA
V: TRBV3-1/TRBV3-2
size: NA
J: TRBJ1-2
DNA: TGTGCCAGCAGCCAAGAGGGTTTGGAGACAGCGACCGGCTACACCTTC
CDR3: CASSQEGLETATGYTF

D: NA
V: TRBV7-2
size: NA
J: TRBJ1-4
DNA: TGTGCCAGCAGCACCTACGCGGCAGGGGCAAATGAAAAACTGTTTTTT
CDR3: CASSTYAAGANEKLFF

D: NA
V: TRBV27
size: NA
J: TRBJ1-1
DNA: TGTGCCAGCAGTTTTGGGGCAGGTTTGAACACTGAAGCTTTCTTT
CDR3: CASSFGAGLNTEAFF

D: NA
V: TRBV25-1
size: NA
J: TRBJ2-1
DNA: TGTGCCAGCAGTCACAACAGGTACAATGAGCAGTTCTTC
CDR3: CASSHNRYNEQFF

D: NA
V: TRBV5-4
size: NA
J: TRBJ1-4
DNA: TGTGCCAGCAGCTTGGACGGACTAACAACTAATGAAAAACTGTTTTTT
CDR3: CASSLDGLTTNEKLFF

D: NA
V: TRBV30
size: NA
J: TRBJ1-4
DNA: TGTGCCCGGAGAGGGGACTTTAATGAAAAACTGTTTTTT
CDR3: CARRGDFNEKLFF

D: NA
V: TRBV29-1
size: NA
J: TRBJ2-7
DNA: TGCAGCGTTGCCAGGAATACCTACGAGCAGTACTTC
CDR3: CSVARNTYEQYF

D: NA
V: TRBV11-3
size: NA
J: TRBJ1-6
DNA: TGTGCCAGCAGCTTTTTCACAGGCCGCTCCTATAATTCACCCCTCCACTTT
CDR3: CASSFFTGRSYNSPLHF

D: NA
V: TRBV7-2
size: NA
J: TRBJ2-3
DNA: TGTGCCAGCAGCTTAGCGCCCGGGAGCACAGATACGCAGTATTTT
CDR3: CASSLAPGSTDTQYF

D: NA
V: TRBV11-2
size: NA
J: TRBJ2-1
DNA: TGTGCCAGCAGCTTAGTAGGGGGGGCCGATTACAATGAGCAGTTCTTC
CDR3: CASSLVGGADYNEQFF